Listed below are T cell receptor beta chains from one sample, sequenced in a study of blood T cell repertoires in COVID-19. Sequencing used immunoSEQ multiplex PCR; TCRdb keeps in-frame clones, though not all of them. Found here are roughly 300,000 clones, approximately 81% of them singletons; the top ten hold roughly 2.9%. The source material was peripheral blood. All receptors derive from a woman aged 55-70 years with active or convalescent COVID-19. CDR3s include the opening cysteine and the closing phenylalanine or tryptophan. A D gene is named only where the DNA matches it firmly. Clone size is not always given. Where it is, it says once, few, many or a class for expanded clones.

>.|.|TRBV15|TRBJ1-2
CATSRGGGYGYTF
>.|.|TRBV27|TRBJ1-1
CASSLAGNTEAFF
>.|.|TRBV4-1|TRBJ1-1
CASSQVTVFHEAFF
>TRBD2|.|TRBV7-8|TRBJ2-1
CASRPSGGSFYNEQFF
>.|few|TRBV7-3|TRBJ2-3
CASSPGVPSTDTQYF
>TRBD2|.|TRBV5-1|TRBJ2-1
CASTTGKLAGGLGYNEQFF
>TRBD2|.|TRBV7-3|TRBJ2-3
CASSTSGTRVETQYF
>TRBD1|once|TRBV7-2|TRBJ2-7
CASSLARQGTEQYF
>.|few|TRBV15|TRBJ2-5
CATSNLGVLRGETQYF
>TRBD1|.|TRBV7-7|TRBJ1-3
CASSSGGLAGNTIYF
>TRBD2|few|TRBV5-1|TRBJ2-3
CASSFQKRGGSDTQYF
>.|.|TRBV5-1|TRBJ2-7
CASRQQGAIEQYF
>.|.|TRBV29-1|TRBJ2-7
CSVETGSSYEQYF
>.|.|TRBV19|TRBJ2-4
CASREQGIAKNIQYF
>TRBD2|.|TRBV7-8|TRBJ2-3
CASSSMGLATDTQYF
>TRBD1|few|TRBV3-1/TRBV3-2|TRBJ2-7
CASSQELLTGKTYEQYF
>.|.|TRBV4-2|TRBJ1-1
CASSISGPLNTEAFF
>TRBD1|.|TRBV11-2|TRBJ1-2
CASSLLDRGYGYTF
>.|once|TRBV5-5|TRBJ2-1
CASSLADSYNEQFF